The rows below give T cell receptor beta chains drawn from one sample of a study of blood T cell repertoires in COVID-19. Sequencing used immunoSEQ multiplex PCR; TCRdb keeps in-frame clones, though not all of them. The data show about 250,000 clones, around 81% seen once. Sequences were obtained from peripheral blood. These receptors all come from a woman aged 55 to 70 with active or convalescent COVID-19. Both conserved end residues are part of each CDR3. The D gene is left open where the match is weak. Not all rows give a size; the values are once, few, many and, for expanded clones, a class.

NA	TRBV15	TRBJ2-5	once	TGTGCCACCAGCAGAGTTTACAGCGGCCGGGGAGAGACCCAGTACTTC	CATSRVYSGRGETQYF
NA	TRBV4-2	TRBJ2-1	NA	TGTGCCAGCAGCCATGAAGCACAGGGAAATGAGCAGTTCTTC	CASSHEAQGNEQFF
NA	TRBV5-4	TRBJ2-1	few	TGTGCCAGCAGCCCCCCTAGATACAATGAGCAGTTCTTC	CASSPPRYNEQFF
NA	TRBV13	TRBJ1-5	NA	TGTGCCAGCAGCTTAGGCCAGGGCGGGCCCCAGCATTTT	CASSLGQGGPQHF
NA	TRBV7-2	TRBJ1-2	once	TGTGCCAGCAGCTTAGCACAGAGCACTAACTATGGCTACACCTTC	CASSLAQSTNYGYTF
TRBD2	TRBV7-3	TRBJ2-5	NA	TGTGCCAGCAGTCCAGGGACTAACCAAGAGACCCAGTACTTC	CASSPGTNQETQYF
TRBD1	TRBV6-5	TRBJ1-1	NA	TGTGCCAGCAGTACGGGGACAGCGTACGAAGCTTTCTTT	CASSTGTAYEAFF
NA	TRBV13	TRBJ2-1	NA	TGTGCCAGCAGCTTAGAGCCGGGAAATCTCAATGAGCAGTTCTTC	CASSLEPGNLNEQFF
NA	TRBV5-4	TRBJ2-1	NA	TGTGCCAGCAGCTTGGGAGGCCAGGGGTACAATGAGCAGTTCTTC	CASSLGGQGYNEQFF
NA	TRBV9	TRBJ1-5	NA	TGTGCCAGCAGCGGAGGCGGGGAGCAGCCCCAGCATTTT	CASSGGGEQPQHF
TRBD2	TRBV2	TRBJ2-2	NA	TGTGCCAGCAGTGGCCTAGCGGGGAACACCGGGGAGCTGTTTTTT	CASSGLAGNTGELFF
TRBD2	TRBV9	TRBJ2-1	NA	TGTGCCAGCAGCGTAGTAGGAGCGGGAGTCTACAATGAGCAGTTCTTC	CASSVVGAGVYNEQFF
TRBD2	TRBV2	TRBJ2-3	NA	TGTGCCAGTTCCCAGCGGGACGGTCGAGCAGATACGCAGTATTTT	CASSQRDGRADTQYF
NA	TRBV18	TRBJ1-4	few	TGTGCCAGCTCACCAATCGGACACACCGTTGCAACTAATGAAAAACTGTTTTTT	CASSPIGHTVATNEKLFF
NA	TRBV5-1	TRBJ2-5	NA	TGCGCCAGCAGCTTTAGAGAGACCCAGTACTTC	CASSFRETQYF
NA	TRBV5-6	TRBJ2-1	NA	TGTGCCAGCAGCCACGAATTAGGGGTGAGCTCCTACAATGAGCAGTTCTTC	CASSHELGVSSYNEQFF
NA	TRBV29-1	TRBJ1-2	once	TGCAGCGTGTTGAGTGGGCTGGATGGCTACACCTTC	CSVLSGLDGYTF
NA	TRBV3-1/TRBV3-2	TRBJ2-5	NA	TGTGCCAGCAGCCTTTCAGCCGTGCGGGGCCAGACCCAGTACTTC	CASSLSAVRGQTQYF
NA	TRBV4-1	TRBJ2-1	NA	TGCGCCAGCAGCCAAGTCGACCTAGCTTTCGTCAGAGGTGAGCAGTTCTTC	CASSQVDLAFVRGEQFF
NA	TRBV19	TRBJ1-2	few	TGTGCCAGTAGGGAGAGCAGCTGGGATGGCTACACCTTC	CASRESSWDGYTF
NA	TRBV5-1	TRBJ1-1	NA	TGCGCCAGCAGCTTTCAGGGAGGGGCCATGATGGACACTGAAGCTTTCTTT	CASSFQGGAMMDTEAFF
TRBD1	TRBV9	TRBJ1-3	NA	TGTGCCAGCAGCCCCCGGACAGGGAGAGGAGGAAACACCATATATTTT	CASSPRTGRGGNTIYF
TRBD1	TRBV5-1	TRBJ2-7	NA	TGCGCCAGCAGCTTGCAGGGGGCGGGATACGAGCAGTACTTC	CASSLQGAGYEQYF
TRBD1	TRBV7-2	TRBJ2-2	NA	TGTGCCAGCAGCTCGCGGACAGGCCACACCGGGGAGCTGTTTTTT	CASSSRTGHTGELFF
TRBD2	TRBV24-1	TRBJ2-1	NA	TGTGCCACCAGTGATTCCCGGTTAGCGGGAGTTAAAAATGAGCAGTTCTTC	CATSDSRLAGVKNEQFF
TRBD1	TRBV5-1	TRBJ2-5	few	TGCGCCAGCAGCTTGGACGGACAGGGAACTCAAGAGACCCAGTACTTC	CASSLDGQGTQETQYF
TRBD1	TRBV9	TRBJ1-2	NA	TGTGCCAGCAGCCGGGGACAGAACTATGGCTACACCTTC	CASSRGQNYGYTF
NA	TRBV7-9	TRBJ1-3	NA	TGTGCCAGCAGCTTATTGAGCTCTGGAAACACCATATATTTT	CASSLLSSGNTIYF
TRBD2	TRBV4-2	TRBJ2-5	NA	TGTGCCAGCAGCCAAGTGGGCGGGAGGGGCCAAGAGACCCAGTACTTC	CASSQVGGRGQETQYF
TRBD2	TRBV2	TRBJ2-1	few	TGTGCCAGCAGTGAAGGGACTAGCGTAAAGCAGTTCTTC	CASSEGTSVKQFF
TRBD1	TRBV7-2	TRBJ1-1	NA	TGTGCCAGCAGTCGTGACAGGGGGGACACTGAAGCTTTCTTT	CASSRDRGDTEAFF
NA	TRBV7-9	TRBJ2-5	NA	TGTGCCAGCAGCTCACTCCGGGACACTTACCAAGAGACCCAGTACTTC	CASSSLRDTYQETQYF
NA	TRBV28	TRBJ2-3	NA	TGTGCCAGCAGTCCCCCCCAGGTTACGCAGTATTTT	CASSPPQVTQYF
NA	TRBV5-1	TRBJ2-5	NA	TGCGCCAGCAGCCTAACAACAGGGTTTTTAGAGACCCAGTACTTC	CASSLTTGFLETQYF
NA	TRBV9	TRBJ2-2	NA	TGTGCCAGCAGCGTAACCCACACGAACACCGGGGAGCTGTTTTTT	CASSVTHTNTGELFF
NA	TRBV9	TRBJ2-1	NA	TGTGCCAGCAGCGGGGGCGGGGCTTACAATGAGCAGTTCTTC	CASSGGGAYNEQFF
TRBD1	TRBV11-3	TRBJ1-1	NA	TGTGCCAGCAGCTTAGAGTGGGGAGGACAGGGGAACACTGAAGCTTTCTTT	CASSLEWGGQGNTEAFF
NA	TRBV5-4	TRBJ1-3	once	TGTGCCAGCAGCTTGGTTGGCGGCGACTACTCTGGAAACACCATATATTTT	CASSLVGGDYSGNTIYF
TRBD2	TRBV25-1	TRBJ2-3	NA	TGTGCCAGCAGTTCTTGGGTAGCGGGAGTGACAGATACGCAGTATTTT	CASSSWVAGVTDTQYF
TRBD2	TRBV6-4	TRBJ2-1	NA	TGTGCCAGCAGGGGGGGGACTAGCGGTACCACAAGGTACAATGAGCAGTTCTTC	CASRGGTSGTTRYNEQFF
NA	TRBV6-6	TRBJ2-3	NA	TGTGCCAGCAGTTACGGTAGCGGTAGAGATACGCAGTATTTT	CASSYGSGRDTQYF
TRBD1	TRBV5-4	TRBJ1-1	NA	TGTGCCAGCAGCTCCTCGACAGGGACGAAAGCTTTCTTT	CASSSSTGTKAFF
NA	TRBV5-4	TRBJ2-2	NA	TGTGCCGGCCAGGGAGGGACACCAAACACCGGGGAGCTGTTTTTT	CAGQGGTPNTGELFF
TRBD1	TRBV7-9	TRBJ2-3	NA	TGTGCCAGCAGCATGACAGGGGTGGCAGATACGCAGTATTTT	CASSMTGVADTQYF
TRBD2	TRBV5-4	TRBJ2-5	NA	TGTGCCAGCAGCTTGGCCCGCGGGGGGGCCGACCAAGAGACCCAGTACTTC	CASSLARGGADQETQYF